The rows below give T cell receptor beta chains drawn from one sample of a study of blood T cell repertoires in COVID-19. The data were produced by immunoSEQ multiplex PCR, yet TCRdb's version contains in-frame clones alone and is incomplete. Of a few hundred thousand clones in the sample, 65% to 90% were seen once. The specimen was peripheral blood. Receptor source: a woman aged 40 to 55 who had recovered from COVID-19. Each CDR3 is given with its conserved first and last residue. The D gene is left open where the match is weak.

>-|TRBV11-1|TRBJ1-1
CASSLGGGAHTEAFF
TGTGCCAGCAGCTTAGGAGGGGGGGCCCACACTGAAGCTTTCTTT
>-|TRBV7-9|TRBJ1-6
CASSLGLGNSPLHF
TGTGCCAGCAGCTTAGGCCTCGGGAATTCACCCCTCCACTTT
>-|TRBV10-3|TRBJ1-2
CATSKGFSDYGYTF
TGTGCCACCAGTAAGGGGTTCTCCGACTATGGCTACACCTTC
>-|TRBV6-2/TRBV6-3|TRBJ1-4
CASSYDRTRQLFF
TGTGCCAGCAGTTACGATCGGACAAGGCAACTGTTTTTT
>-|TRBV10-3|TRBJ2-5
CAISASGAGETQYF
TGTGCCATCAGTGCGTCAGGGGCGGGGGAGACCCAGTACTTC
>-|TRBV15|TRBJ2-1
CATSTGISSYNEQFF
TGTGCCACCAGCACAGGGATAAGCTCCTACAATGAGCAGTTCTTC
>-|TRBV4-3|TRBJ1-4
CASSQDLGGEGDEKLFF
TGCGCCAGCAGCCAAGATCTGGGCGGTGAGGGGGATGAAAAACTGTTTTTT
>TRBD1|TRBV18|TRBJ1-1
CASSPFLRDRKNTEAFF
TGTGCCAGCTCACCATTCCTCCGGGACAGGAAGAACACTGAAGCTTTCTTT
>-|TRBV6-6|TRBJ1-1
CASSYTSGIEAFF
TGTGCCAGCAGTTACACCTCCGGGATTGAAGCTTTCTTT
>-|TRBV7-2|TRBJ2-7
CASSLVSDYEQYF
TGTGCCAGCAGCTTAGTCTCAGACTACGAGCAGTACTTC
>-|TRBV4-1|TRBJ2-1
CASSLTGNEQFF
TGCGCCAGCAGCCTAACAGGGAATGAGCAGTTCTTC
>TRBD2|TRBV6-5|TRBJ2-5
CASKSRGGERETQYF
TGTGCCAGCAAGTCGCGGGGGGGCGAAAGAGAGACCCAGTACTTC
>TRBD1|TRBV10-3|TRBJ1-1
CAISGGQPNTEAFF
TGTGCCATCAGTGGGGGACAGCCGAACACTGAAGCTTTCTTT
>-|TRBV11-2|TRBJ2-1
CASSSYYMPDEQFF
TGTGCCAGCAGCTCCTACTATATGCCGGATGAGCAGTTCTTC
>-|TRBV5-1|TRBJ2-3
CASSFSGVRTDTQYF
TGCGCCAGCAGCTTTTCAGGGGTTCGCACAGATACGCAGTATTTT
>TRBD2|TRBV3-1/TRBV3-2|TRBJ2-4
CASSQGLAGGRKGKNIQYF
TGTGCCAGCAGCCAAGGACTAGCGGGGGGGCGGAAGGGCAAAAACATTCAGTACTTC
>-|TRBV6-5|TRBJ1-3
CASSDAVSGNTIYF
TGTGCCAGCAGCGACGCGGTCTCTGGAAACACCATATATTTT
>-|TRBV9|TRBJ2-1
CASSVGLIYNEQFF
TGTGCCAGCAGCGTAGGACTAATCTACAATGAGCAGTTCTTC
>TRBD1|TRBV5-1|TRBJ1-1
CASSLGTGANTEAFF
TGCGCCAGCAGCCTGGGGACAGGCGCCAACACTGAAGCTTTCTTT
>TRBD1|TRBV13|TRBJ1-2
CASSRTGDRSGYTF
TGTGCCAGCAGCCGGACAGGGGATCGGTCTGGCTACACCTTC
>-|TRBV6-5|TRBJ2-1
CASSFTGYNEQFF
TGTGCCAGCAGTTTCACAGGTTACAATGAGCAGTTCTTC
>-|TRBV10-2|TRBJ1-1
CASSESRGALNTEAFF
TGCGCCAGCAGTGAGTCGCGGGGGGCCTTGAACACTGAAGCTTTCTTT
>-|TRBV29-1|TRBJ1-1
CSVAKILDTEAFF
TGCAGCGTTGCTAAAATTCTTGACACTGAAGCTTTCTTT
>-|TRBV30|TRBJ1-1
CAWRQNTEAFF
TGTGCCTGGAGACAGAACACTGAAGCTTTCTTT
>-|TRBV10-3|TRBJ1-1
CAISESRRNTEAFF
TGTGCCATCAGTGAGTCTAGGAGGAACACTGAAGCTTTCTTT
>-|TRBV11-2|TRBJ2-2
CASMEGNTGELFF
TGTGCCAGCATGGAGGGTAACACCGGGGAGCTGTTTTTT
>-|TRBV27|TRBJ1-1
CASSKGHVNTEAFF
TGTGCCAGCAGTAAAGGACACGTGAACACTGAAGCTTTCTTT